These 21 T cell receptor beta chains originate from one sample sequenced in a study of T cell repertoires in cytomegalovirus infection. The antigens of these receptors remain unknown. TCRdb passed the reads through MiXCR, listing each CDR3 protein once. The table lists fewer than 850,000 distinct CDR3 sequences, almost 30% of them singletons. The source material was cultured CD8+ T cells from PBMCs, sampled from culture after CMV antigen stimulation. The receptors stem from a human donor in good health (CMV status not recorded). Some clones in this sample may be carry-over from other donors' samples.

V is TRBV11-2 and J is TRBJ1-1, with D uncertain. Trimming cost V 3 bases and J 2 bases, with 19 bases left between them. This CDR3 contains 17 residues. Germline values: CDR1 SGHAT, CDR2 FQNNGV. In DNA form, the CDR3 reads TGTGCCAGCAGCTTGTGGAAGGGCCGGATGGGAAACACTGAAGCTTTCTTT. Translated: CASSLWKGRMGNTEAFF.

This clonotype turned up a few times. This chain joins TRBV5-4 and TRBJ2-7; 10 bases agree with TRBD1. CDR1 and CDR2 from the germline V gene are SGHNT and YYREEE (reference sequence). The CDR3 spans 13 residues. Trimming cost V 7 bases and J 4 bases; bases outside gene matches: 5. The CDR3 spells CASRDRGVYEQYF. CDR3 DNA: TGTGCCAGCCGGGACAGGGGTGTTTACGAGCAGTACTTC.

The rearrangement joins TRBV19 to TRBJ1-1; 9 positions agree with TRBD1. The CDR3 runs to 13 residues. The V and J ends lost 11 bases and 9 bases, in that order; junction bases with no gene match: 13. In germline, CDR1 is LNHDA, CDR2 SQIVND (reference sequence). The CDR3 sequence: CALQQGARRKAFF. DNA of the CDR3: TGTGCCTTACAACAGGGGGCGCGTAGAAAAGCTTTCTTT.

CDR3 nucleotides: TGTGCCAGCAGCCAAGAAGGGGGACTTGTCTACGAGCAGTACTTC. Translating gives CASSQEGGLVYEQYF. V gene TRBV3-1 combines with J gene TRBJ2-7, with D perhaps matching TRBD1 or TRBD2 (6 bases each). This CDR3 has 15 residues. V gave up 0 bases and J gave up 3 bases, with 12 bases separating them. The V gene's germline CDR1 is LGHDT and CDR2 YNNKEL (reference sequence).

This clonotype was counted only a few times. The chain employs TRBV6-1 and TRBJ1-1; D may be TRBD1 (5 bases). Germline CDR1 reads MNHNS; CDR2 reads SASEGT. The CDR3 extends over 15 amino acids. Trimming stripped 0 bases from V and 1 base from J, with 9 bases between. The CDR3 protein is CASSEARGRNTEAFF. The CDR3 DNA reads TGTGCCAGCAGTGAAGCGAGGGGACGGAACACTGAAGCTTTCTTT.

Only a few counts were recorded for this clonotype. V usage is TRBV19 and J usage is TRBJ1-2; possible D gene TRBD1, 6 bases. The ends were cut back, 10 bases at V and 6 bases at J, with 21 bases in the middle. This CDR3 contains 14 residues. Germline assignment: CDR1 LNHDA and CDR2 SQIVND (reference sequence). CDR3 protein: CATASGQLFDGYTF. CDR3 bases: TGTGCCACCGCCTCGGGACAACTATTCGATGGCTACACCTTC.

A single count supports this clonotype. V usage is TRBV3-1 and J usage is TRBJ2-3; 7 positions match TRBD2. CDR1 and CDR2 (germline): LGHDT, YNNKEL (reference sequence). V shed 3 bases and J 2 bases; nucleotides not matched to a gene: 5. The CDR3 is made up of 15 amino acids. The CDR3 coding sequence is TGTGCCAGCAGCCAGGCGGGAGCCTACACAGATACGCAGTATTTT. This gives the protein CASSQAGAYTDTQYF.

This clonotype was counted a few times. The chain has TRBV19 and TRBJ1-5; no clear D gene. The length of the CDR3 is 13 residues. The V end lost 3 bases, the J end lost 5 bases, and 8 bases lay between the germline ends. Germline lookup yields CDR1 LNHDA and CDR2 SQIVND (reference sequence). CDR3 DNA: TGTGCCAGTAGTATCTCTGATTATCAGCCCCAGCATTTT. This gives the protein CASSISDYQPQHF.

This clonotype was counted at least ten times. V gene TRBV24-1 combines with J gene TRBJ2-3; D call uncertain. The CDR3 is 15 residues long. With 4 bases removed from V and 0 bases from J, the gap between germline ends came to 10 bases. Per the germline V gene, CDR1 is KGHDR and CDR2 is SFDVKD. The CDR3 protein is CATSETETSTDTQYF. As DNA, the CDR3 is TGTGCCACCAGTGAGACGGAAACAAGCACAGATACGCAGTATTTT.

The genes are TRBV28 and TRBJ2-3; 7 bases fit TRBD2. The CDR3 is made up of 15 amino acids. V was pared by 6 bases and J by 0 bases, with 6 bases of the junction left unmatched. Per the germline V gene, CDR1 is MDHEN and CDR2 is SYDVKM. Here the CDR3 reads CASSPRGSSTDTQYF. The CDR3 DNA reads TGTGCCAGCAGCCCGCGGGGGTCTAGCACAGATACGCAGTATTTT.

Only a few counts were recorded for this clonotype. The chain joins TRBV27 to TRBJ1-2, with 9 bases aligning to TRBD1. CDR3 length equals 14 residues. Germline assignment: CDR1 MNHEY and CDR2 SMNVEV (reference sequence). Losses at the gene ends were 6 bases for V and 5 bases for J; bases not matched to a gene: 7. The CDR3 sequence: CASSSQGAYYGYTF. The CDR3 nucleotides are TGTGCCAGCAGCTCACAGGGGGCCTATTATGGCTACACCTTC.

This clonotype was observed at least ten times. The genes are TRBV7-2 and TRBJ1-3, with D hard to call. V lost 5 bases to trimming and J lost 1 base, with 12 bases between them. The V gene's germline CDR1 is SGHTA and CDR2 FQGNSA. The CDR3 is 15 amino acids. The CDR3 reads CASSPGVRSGNTIYF. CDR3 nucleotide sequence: TGTGCCAGCAGCCCCGGAGTGAGGTCTGGAAACACCATATATTTT.

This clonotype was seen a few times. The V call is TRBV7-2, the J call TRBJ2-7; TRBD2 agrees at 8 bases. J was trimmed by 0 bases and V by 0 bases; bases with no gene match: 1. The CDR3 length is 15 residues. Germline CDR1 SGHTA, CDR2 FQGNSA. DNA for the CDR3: TGTGCCAGCAGCTTAGCCGGGGGGGACTCCTACGAGCAGTACTTC. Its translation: CASSLAGGDSYEQYF.

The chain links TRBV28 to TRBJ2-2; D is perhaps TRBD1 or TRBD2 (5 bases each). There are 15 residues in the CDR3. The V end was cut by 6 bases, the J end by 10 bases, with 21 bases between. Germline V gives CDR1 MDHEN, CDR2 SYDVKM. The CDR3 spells CASRPGLALGQELFF. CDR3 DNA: TGTGCCAGCAGACCCGGACTGGCTTTAGGACAGGAGCTGTTTTTT.

CDR3 DNA: TGTGCCAGCAGCGTAGGAGGGATCTCTAGGGAGACCCAGTACTTC. It specifies CASSVGGISRETQYF. The V and J genes are TRBV9 and TRBJ2-5; D might be TRBD2 (5 bases). CDR1 is SGDLS, CDR2 YYNGEE, per germline. V was pared by 0 bases and J by 5 bases, with 14 bases between. This CDR3 is 15 amino acids long.

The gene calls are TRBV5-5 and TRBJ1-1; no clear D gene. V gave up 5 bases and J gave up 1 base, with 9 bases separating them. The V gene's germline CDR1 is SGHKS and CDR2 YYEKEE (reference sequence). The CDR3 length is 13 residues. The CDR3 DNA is TGTGCCAGCAGAAGTCCTACGAACACTGAAGCTTTCTTT. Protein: CASRSPTNTEAFF.

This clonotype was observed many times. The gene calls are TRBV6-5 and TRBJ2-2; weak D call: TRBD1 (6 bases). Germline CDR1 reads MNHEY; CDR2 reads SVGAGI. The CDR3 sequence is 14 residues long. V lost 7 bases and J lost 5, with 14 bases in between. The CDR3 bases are TGTGCCAGCACTAGGCAAGGGGGAACCGGGGAGCTGTTTTTT. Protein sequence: CASTRQGGTGELFF.

CDR3 bases: TGTGCCAGCAGTTTTGGGGGGCCCACCTATGGCTACACCTTC. Amino acids: CASSFGGPTYGYTF. This chain links TRBV12-3 or TRBV12-4 with TRBJ1-2; the D gene is possibly TRBD1 (6 bases). This CDR3 contains 14 residues. V was clipped by 3 bases and J by 4 bases, with 12 bases between them.

CDR3 amino acids: CASSSPENTGELFF. The CDR3 DNA reads TGTGCCAGCAGCTCCCCTGAGAACACCGGGGAGCTGTTTTTT. The chain has TRBV5-4 and TRBJ2-2; no firm D call. The germline V gene encodes CDR1 SGHNT and CDR2 YYREEE (reference sequence). The ends were cut back, 3 bases at V and 1 base at J, with 7 bases in the middle. The CDR3 is 14 residues long.

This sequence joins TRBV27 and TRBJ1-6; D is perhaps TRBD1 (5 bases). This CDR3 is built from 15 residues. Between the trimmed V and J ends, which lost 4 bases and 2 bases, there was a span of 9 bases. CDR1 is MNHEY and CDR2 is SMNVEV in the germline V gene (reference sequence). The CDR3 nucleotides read TGTGCCAGCAGTTGGGGCGGCGCCTATAATTCACCCCTCCACTTT. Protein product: CASSWGGAYNSPLHF.

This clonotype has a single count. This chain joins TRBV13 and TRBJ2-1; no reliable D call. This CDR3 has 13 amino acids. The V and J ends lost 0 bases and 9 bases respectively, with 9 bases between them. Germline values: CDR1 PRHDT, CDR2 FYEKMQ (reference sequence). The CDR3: CASSLGYAIEQFF. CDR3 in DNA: TGTGCCAGCAGCTTAGGGTATGCAATTGAGCAGTTCTTC. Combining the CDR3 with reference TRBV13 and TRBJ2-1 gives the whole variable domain AAGVIQSPRHLIKEKRETATLKCYPIPRHDTVYWYQQGPGQDPQFLISFYEKMQSDKGSIPDRFSAQQFSDYHSELNMSSLELGDSALYFCASSLGYAIEQFFGPGTRLTVL.